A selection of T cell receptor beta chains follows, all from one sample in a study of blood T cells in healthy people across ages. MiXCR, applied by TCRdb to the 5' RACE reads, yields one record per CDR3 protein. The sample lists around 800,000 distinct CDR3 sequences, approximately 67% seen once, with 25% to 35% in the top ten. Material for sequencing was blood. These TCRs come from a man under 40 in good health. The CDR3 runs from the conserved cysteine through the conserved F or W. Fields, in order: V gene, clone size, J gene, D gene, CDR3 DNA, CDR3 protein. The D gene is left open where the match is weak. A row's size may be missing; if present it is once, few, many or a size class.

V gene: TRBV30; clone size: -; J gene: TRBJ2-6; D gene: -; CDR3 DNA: TGTGCCTGGAGTGTAGCATCTGGGGCCAACGTCCTGACTTTC; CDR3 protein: CAWSVASGANVLTF
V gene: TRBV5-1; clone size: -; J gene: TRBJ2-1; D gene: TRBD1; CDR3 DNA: TGCGCCAGCAGCTTGAGGGGCGACAGGGTCGTAAATGAGCAGTTCTTC; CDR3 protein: CASSLRGDRVVNEQFF
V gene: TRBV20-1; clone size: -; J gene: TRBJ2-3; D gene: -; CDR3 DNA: TGCAGTGCTCCGGGACCTTTCACAGATACGCAGTATTTT; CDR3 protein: CSAPGPFTDTQYF
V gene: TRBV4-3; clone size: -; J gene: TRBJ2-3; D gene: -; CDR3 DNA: TGCGCCAGCAGCCCCGGATCGGGGAAACTTACAGATACGCAGTATTTT; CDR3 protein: CASSPGSGKLTDTQYF
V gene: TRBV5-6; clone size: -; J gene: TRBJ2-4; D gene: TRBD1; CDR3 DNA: TGTGCCAGCAGCTATCCTGGACAGGGATACATTCAGTACTTC; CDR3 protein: CASSYPGQGYIQYF
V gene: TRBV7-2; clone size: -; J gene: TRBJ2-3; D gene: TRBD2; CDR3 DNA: TGTGCCAGCAGCTTCAAAAGACTAGCGGGGAATACGCAGTATTTT; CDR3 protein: CASSFKRLAGNTQYF
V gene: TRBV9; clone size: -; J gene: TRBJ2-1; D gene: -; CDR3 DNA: TGTGCCAGCAGCACGTCGACCCACAGTGAGCAGTTCTTC; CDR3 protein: CASSTSTHSEQFF
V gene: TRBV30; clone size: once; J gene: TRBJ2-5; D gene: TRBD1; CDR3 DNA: TGTGCCTACGACATAGGACAGGGGGGAGAGACCCAGTACTTC; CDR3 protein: CAYDIGQGGETQYF
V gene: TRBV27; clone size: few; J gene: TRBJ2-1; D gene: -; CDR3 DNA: TGTGCCAGCAGAGCAAATTACAATGAGCAGTTCTTC; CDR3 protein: CASRANYNEQFF
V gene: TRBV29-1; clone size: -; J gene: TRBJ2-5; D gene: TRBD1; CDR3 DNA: TGCAGCACCCGACAGGGGGCGGAGACCCAGTACTTC; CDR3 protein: CSTRQGAETQYF
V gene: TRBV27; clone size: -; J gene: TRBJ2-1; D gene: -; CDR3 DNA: TGTGCCAGCAGTTTAAGGACTTCCTACAATGAGCAGTTCTTC; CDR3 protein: CASSLRTSYNEQFF
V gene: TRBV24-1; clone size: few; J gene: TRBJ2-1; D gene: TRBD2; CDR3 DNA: TGTGCCACCAGTGATACGCTAGCGGGGGCTTCCTACAATGAGCAGTTCTTC; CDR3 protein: CATSDTLAGASYNEQFF
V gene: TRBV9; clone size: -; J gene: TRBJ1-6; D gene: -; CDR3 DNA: TGTGCCAGCAGCGTAGATGGGGGGCGAGATTCACCCCTCCACTTT; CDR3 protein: CASSVDGGRDSPLHF
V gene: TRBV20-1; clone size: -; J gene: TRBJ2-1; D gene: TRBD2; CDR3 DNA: TGCAGTGCCCCCCGGGGGGGACTAGCGTATTCCTACAATGAGCAGTTCTTC; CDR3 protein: CSAPRGGLAYSYNEQFF
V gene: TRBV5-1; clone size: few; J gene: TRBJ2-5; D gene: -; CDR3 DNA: TGCGCCAGCAGCTTGGAGTGGGGCCGGGAGACCCAGTACTTC; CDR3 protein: CASSLEWGRETQYF
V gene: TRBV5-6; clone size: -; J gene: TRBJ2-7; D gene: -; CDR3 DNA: TGTGCCAGCAGCCCTTTACCTTCGACGGGGCCCTACGAGCAGTACTTC; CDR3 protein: CASSPLPSTGPYEQYF
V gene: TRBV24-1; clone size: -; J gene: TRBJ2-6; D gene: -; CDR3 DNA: TGTGCCACCAGTGATTCGGGGGGCCCTGGGGCCAACGTCCTGACTTTC; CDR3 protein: CATSDSGGPGANVLTF
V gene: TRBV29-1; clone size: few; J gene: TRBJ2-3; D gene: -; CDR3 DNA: TGCAGCGTTACCCCGGGGGTCGTCACAGATACGCAGTATTTT; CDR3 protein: CSVTPGVVTDTQYF
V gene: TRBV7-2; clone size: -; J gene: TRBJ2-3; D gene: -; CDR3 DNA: TGTGCCAGCAGCTTAGCGCAGGCCTCTTTCCTTACGCAGTATTTT; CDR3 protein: CASSLAQASFLTQYF
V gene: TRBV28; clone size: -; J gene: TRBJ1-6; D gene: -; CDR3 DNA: TGTGCCGGCTGGCCCGGGCGACGGTCACCCCTCCACTTT; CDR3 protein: CAGWPGRRSPLHF
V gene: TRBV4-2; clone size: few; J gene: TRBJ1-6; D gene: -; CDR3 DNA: TGTGCCAGCAGCCAAGAGGAGGGATTCTCCTATAATTCACCCCTCCACTTT; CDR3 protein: CASSQEEGFSYNSPLHF
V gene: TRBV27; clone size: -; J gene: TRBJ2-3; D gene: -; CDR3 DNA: TGTGCCAGCACCCTATTGGGCACAGATACGCAGTATTTT; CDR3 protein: CASTLLGTDTQYF
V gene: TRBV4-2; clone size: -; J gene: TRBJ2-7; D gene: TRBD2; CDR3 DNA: TGTGCCACCAGCGGGGGGGCCTACGAGCAGTACTTC; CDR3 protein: CATSGGAYEQYF
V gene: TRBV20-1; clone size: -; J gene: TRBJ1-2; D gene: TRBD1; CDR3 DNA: TGCAGTGCCAGAACCGGGACAGGCCTTTACTACACCTTC; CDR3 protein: CSARTGTGLYYTF
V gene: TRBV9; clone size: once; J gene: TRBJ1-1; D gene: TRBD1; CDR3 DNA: TGTGCCAGCAGTGGGACAGGGGGTGAGTACACTGAAGCTTTCTTT; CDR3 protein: CASSGTGGEYTEAFF
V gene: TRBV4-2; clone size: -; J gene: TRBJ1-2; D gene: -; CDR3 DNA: TGTGCCAGCAGCCAAGAAGAACCCTATGGCTACACCTTC; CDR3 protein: CASSQEEPYGYTF
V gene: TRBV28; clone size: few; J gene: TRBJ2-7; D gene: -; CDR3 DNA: TGTGCCAGCAGTCCCCCAGGGGTTTACGAGCAGTACTTC; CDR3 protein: CASSPPGVYEQYF